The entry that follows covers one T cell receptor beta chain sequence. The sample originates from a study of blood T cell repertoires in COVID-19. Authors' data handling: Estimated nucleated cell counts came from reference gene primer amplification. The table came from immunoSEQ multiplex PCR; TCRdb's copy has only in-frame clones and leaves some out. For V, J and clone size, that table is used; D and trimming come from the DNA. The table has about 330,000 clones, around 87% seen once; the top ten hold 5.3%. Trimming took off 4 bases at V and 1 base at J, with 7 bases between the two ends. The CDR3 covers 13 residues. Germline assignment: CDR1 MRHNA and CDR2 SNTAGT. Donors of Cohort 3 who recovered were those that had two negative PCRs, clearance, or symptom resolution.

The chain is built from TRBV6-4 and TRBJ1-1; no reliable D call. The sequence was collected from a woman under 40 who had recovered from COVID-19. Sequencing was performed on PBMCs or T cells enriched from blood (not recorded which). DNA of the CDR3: TGTGCCAGCAGTGCGGAGCGGAACACTGAAGCTTTCTTT. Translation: CASSAERNTEAFF.